The subject of this entry is one TCR beta chain. The antigen is undetermined. The repertoire was sequenced with immunoSEQ multiplex PCR; TCRdb's copy has only in-frame clones and lacks some. This sample has about 20,000 clones, with about 85% found just once. Genomic DNA template from tumor biopsies or peripheral blood, roughly 616 ng to 6,004 ng input. This entry comes from a study of T cells in tumors after PD-1 blockade. Study-wide context: Prior checkpoint blockade, systemic immunosuppressant use, or anti-cancer therapy within 4 weeks excluded patients. Findings and limits, study-wide: Around two fifths of tumor TCR clonotypes were also found in blood.

The CDR3 sequence is 13 residues long. The V and J ends lost 2 bases and 2 bases respectively, with 4 bases between them. Germline CDR1 SGHTA, CDR2 FQGNSA. The gene calls are TRBV7-2 and TRBJ1-5; no clear D. This TCR derives from a human donor with advanced basal cell or squamous cell carcinoma (not recorded which). This specimen consisted of PBMCs, obtained after anti-PD-1 therapy. The CDR3 DNA sequence: TGTGCCAGCAGCTTATCAGGCAATCAGCCCCAGCATTTT. Translating gives CASSLSGNQPQHF.